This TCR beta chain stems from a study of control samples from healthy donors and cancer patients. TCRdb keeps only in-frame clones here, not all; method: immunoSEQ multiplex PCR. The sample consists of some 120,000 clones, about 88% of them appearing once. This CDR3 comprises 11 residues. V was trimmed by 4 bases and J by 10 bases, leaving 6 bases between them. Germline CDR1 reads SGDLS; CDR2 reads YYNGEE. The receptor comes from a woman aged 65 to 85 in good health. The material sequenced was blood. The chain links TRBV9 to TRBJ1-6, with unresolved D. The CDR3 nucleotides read TGTGCCAGCAGCACTCCCTCACCCCTCCACTTT. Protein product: CASSTPSPLHF.